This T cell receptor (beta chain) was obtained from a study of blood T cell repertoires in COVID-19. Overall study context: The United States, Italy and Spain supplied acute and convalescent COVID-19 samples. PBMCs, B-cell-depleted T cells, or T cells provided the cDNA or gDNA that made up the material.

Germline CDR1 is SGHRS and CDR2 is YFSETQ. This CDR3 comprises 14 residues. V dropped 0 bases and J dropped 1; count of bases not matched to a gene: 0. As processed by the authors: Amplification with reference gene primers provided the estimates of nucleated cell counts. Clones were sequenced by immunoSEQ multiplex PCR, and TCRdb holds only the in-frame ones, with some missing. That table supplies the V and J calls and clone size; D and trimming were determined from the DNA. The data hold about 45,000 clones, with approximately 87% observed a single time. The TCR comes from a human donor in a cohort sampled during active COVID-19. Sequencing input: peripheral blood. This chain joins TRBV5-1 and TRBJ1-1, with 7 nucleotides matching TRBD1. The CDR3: CASSLAGGNTEAFF. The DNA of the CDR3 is TGCGCCAGCAGCTTGGCAGGGGGGAACACTGAAGCTTTCTTT.